Given below is one TCR beta chain in context. The antigen it binds to is not known. Base qualities are not provided; no much larger clone lies one nucleotide away. Each donor gave one peripheral blood draw, about 110 mL on average, collected into heparinised tubes. A BD FACSAria II was used to sort naive, central memory, regulatory and stem cell-like memory CD4+ T cells with a panel that included CD45RO, CCR7, CD25, CD127, CD95 and CD27. Purity was above 95% for every sorted population. PBMCs were separated immediately by Lymphoprep density gradient centrifugation and were stained directly, without being cultured. So that batch effects would be minimized, each experiment stained and sorted samples in pairs, pairing one healthy donor with one patient. Germline trimming amounts to 0 bases on V and 2 bases on J, with 5 as the count of junction bases outside the gene matches. The germline V gene encodes CDR1 SGHRS and CDR2 YFSETQ. From its cysteine to its phenylalanine, the CDR3 spans 15 amino acids. The entry retains the CDR3 DNA only, 45 bases that are in frame from base 1.

The High Capacity cDNA Reverse Transcription Kit was used to reverse transcribe all of the isolated RNA, meaning that expressed TCRB transcripts were what got sequenced. Naive, central memory and regulatory T cell samples underwent deep immunoSEQ sequencing, averaging around 3.7 million total reads per sample. After sorted cells were lysed in RLT buffer, RNA was extracted with DNase-treated RNeasy Micro or Mini kits, with the choice depending on cell number. Each cell subset was processed on its own to prevent cross-contamination, while patient and healthy donor samples were processed together. Using the immunoSEQ multiplex PCR, TCRB sequences were amplified from cDNA into 87-bp fragments spanning the CDR3 region. Amplicons were sequenced on the Illumina HiSeq platform. The paper's processing steps were these. PCR bias was corrected computationally using synthetic template baselines, and reads within Hamming distance 2 were collapsed, with unmergeable singletons discarded. Reads were aligned against IMGT so that V, D and J genes, CDR3 length and insertions or deletions at six rearrangement sites could be assigned. Clonotype counts were normalized to sorted cell number within each subset before computing true diversity and Gini coefficients with the tcR R package. Repertoire sharing was quantified using the overlap coefficient calculated on TCRB nucleotide sequences. Out-of-frame TCRB sequences from naive cells were analyzed to stand in for the pre-selection repertoire. TCRdb holds this immuneACCESS table with in-frame rearrangements only. Some clones are missing; in checked studies, unresolved V genes explain under half, and the rest has no known cause. The DNA gave D and trimming, while V, J and clone size come from that table. This sample holds 200,000 to 300,000 clones; 11% to 15% were observed only once. The biggest ten clones account for approximately 0.021% of the sample.

The sample belongs to a study of beta chain features in type 1 diabetes (dated by TCRdb to the late 2010s). Broadly, across the study: Patients and healthy donors did not differ in mean age, gender distribution, total cell number or subset yield. Whereas all 30 or so donors provided naive and central memory subsets, regulatory and stem cell-like memory subsets were isolated from just 8 patients and about 8 healthy donors. Across all samples, fewer than 130 million sorted cells were examined, and cell number per subset correlated strongly with RNA yield. In the study, recently diagnosed type 1 diabetes patients and matched healthy donors were compared on the TCRB repertoires of their sorted circulating CD4+ T cell subsets. Beyond this particular receptor, the publication reports: HLA sub-analyses involved small numbers of individuals, so any influence of HLA type on TCRB rearrangement remained unresolved. Because cDNA rather than genomic DNA was sequenced, highly expressing activated cells could have been over-represented, although no difference in activation and CD3 levels was found between groups. At VDJ recombination sites, patients with type 1 diabetes made fewer insertions and deleted more nucleotides, a pattern implying thymic rearrangement abnormalities. Naive, central memory and regulatory TCRB repertoires appeared to be more alike among patients than among healthy donors. A moderate but significant shortening of TCRB CDR3 length was observed in type 1 diabetes patients in all four CD4+ subsets. Shorter templates might be favored by PCR, yet because patient and control samples were amplified and corrected together, any such skew would affect both groups equally.

Sequences were obtained from naive CD4+ T cells from blood. Sample cell subset or site, as interpreted from the label and publication: true naive CD4+ T cells. This receptor was taken from a man aged 30 to 39 with type 1 diabetes. Rearrangement joined TRBV5-1 to TRBJ2-7, with TRBD1 identical over 7 junction bases. The sequenced DNA is TGCGCCAGCAGCTTGGGGGCAGGGGGAGCCTACGAGCAGTACTTC. The resulting protein is CASSLGAGGAYEQYF.